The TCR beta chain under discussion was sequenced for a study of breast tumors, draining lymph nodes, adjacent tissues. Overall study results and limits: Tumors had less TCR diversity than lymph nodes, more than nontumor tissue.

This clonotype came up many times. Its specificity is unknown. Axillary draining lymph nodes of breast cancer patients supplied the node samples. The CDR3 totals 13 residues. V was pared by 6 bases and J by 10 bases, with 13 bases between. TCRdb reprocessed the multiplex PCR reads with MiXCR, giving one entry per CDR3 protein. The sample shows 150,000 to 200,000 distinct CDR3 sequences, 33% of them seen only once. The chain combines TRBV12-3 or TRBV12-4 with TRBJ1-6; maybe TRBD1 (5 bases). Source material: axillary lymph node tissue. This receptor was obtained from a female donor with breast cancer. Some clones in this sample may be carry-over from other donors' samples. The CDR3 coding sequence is TGTGCCAGCAGCCCCCAGGGAACCTCACCCCTCCACTTT. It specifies CASSPQGTSPLHF.